One sample yielded the 24 T cell receptor beta chains listed below, sequenced in a study of blood T cell repertoires in COVID-19 (dated by TCRdb to between 2020 and 2021). The library was obtained by the immunoSEQ multiplex PCR assay. TCRdb's version of the immuneACCESS table is confined to in-frame rearrangements and falls short of the full clone set. An unresolved V gene accounts for under half of the shortfall where checked; the remainder is of unknown origin. For this sample there are approximately 91,000 clones; approximately 80% appear just once. Over 6% of the sample goes to the ten largest clones. The source material was peripheral blood. The receptor set was obtained from a man aged 65 to 85 with acute or convalescent COVID-19.

This clone was recorded once. The V call is TRBV28, the J call TRBJ2-7, with 8 bases aligning to TRBD2. The junction had 13 bases not matched to a gene; V was cut back by 7 bases and J by 2 bases. CDR1 and CDR2 (germline): MDHEN, SYDVKM. The CDR3 has 16 residues. This CDR3 reads CASTTPGGGLPYEQYF. For the CDR3, the DNA is TGTGCCAGCACCACCCCCGGGGGGGGCCTACCCTACGAGCAGTACTTC.

The chain is built from TRBV6-5 and TRBJ1-2; no clear D. The CDR3 has 13 amino acids. CDR1 and CDR2 (germline): MNHEY, SVGAGI. Trimming removed 5 bases at V and 0 bases at J, with 7 bases between. CDR3 coding DNA: TGTGCCAGCAGTCAAACACCTAACTATGGCTACACCTTC. Translating gives CASSQTPNYGYTF.

J is TRBJ1-4 and V is TRBV7-9; TRBD1 matches 11 bases. This CDR3 has 15 amino acids. Germline CDR1 reads SEHNR; CDR2 reads FQNEAQ (reference sequence). V was clipped by 3 bases and J by 8 bases; unmatched bases: 5. CDR3 residues: CASSLGTGGAEKLFF. The CDR3 DNA sequence: TGTGCCAGCAGCTTGGGGACAGGGGGAGCAGAAAAACTGTTTTTT.

The genes are TRBV6-5 and TRBJ1-2; a possible D gene is TRBD1 (6 bases). The CDR3 runs to 13 residues. Trimming took off 7 bases at V and 5 bases at J, with 14 bases between the two ends. Germline assignment: CDR1 MNHEY and CDR2 SVGAGI. CDR3 sequence: CASKGDEWYGYTF. The CDR3 DNA reads as TGTGCCAGCAAGGGGGACGAGTGGTATGGCTACACCTTC.

V gene TRBV5-1 combines with J gene TRBJ2-1; 11 bases map to TRBD2. V lost 4 bases, J lost 12 bases, and 9 bases stayed unmatched. From germline, CDR1 is SGHRS and CDR2 YFSETQ. The CDR3 is 14 amino acids. CDR3 DNA sequence: TGCGCCAGCAGCCCCCTAGCGGGAGGTGCGTGGCAGTTCTTC. Protein: CASSPLAGGAWQFF.

The gene calls are TRBV28 and TRBJ1-2, with D maybe TRBD1 (6 bases). Germline V gene sequence: CDR1 MDHEN, CDR2 SYDVKM. The CDR3 consists of 12 residues. Trimming took 10 bases from V and 2 from J, leaving 11 bases between them. CDR3 in DNA: TGTGCCAATAGCGACAGGAACTATGGCTACACCTTC. As protein: CANSDRNYGYTF.

The chain combines TRBV5-1 with TRBJ1-1, with D possibly matching TRBD1 (6 bases). This CDR3 region has 14 residues. The V end lost 4 bases, the J end lost 3 bases, and 13 bases lay between the germline ends. Germline V gene sequence: CDR1 SGHRS, CDR2 YFSETQ. CDR3 sequence: CASSPQGLDTEAFF. CDR3 bases: TGCGCCAGCAGCCCACAGGGATTGGACACTGAAGCTTTCTTT.

The chain's CDR3 is CASSEGLAGNLRPGEQYF. CDR3 nucleotide sequence: TGTGCCAGCAGTGAAGGACTAGCGGGAAATTTGAGGCCCGGCGAGCAGTACTTC. The rearrangement joins TRBV6-1 to TRBJ2-7; 11 bases are a match to TRBD2. The CDR3 consists of 18 residues. Germline V gene lookup returns CDR1 MNHNS and CDR2 SASEGT. The V and J ends lost 1 base and 6 bases, in that order; junction bases with no gene match: 14.

V and J are TRBV14 and TRBJ1-1; 8 positions match TRBD1. V lost 5 bases to trimming and J lost 11 bases; unmatched junction nucleotides: 16. Germline V CDR1 and CDR2: SGHDN, FVKESK. This CDR3 is built from 15 residues. CDR3 nucleotide sequence: TGTGCCAGCAGCGGCGGACAGGGCCTTCTTGGAGAGGCTTTCTTT. It yields the protein CASSGGQGLLGEAFF.

This clone was counted between two and nine times. The V gene is TRBV30, the J gene TRBJ1-2; tentatively, D is TRBD1 (5 bases). V was shortened by 4 bases and J by 2 bases, with 14 bases between the two germline ends. CDR1 and CDR2 (germline): GTSNPN, SVGIG (reference sequence). The CDR3 spans 14 residues. The CDR3 here is CAWNPGRANYGYTF. The CDR3 nucleotides read TGTGCCTGGAACCCGGGCAGGGCGAACTATGGCTACACCTTC.

CDR3 loop: CASSEQGAYTGELFF. In DNA, the CDR3 is TGTGCCAGCAGTGAACAGGGGGCGTACACCGGGGAGCTGTTTTTT. V gene TRBV2 combines with J gene TRBJ2-2, with TRBD1 identical over 8 bases. The CDR3 has 15 amino acids. CDR1 and CDR2 (germline): SNHLY, FYNNEI. Losses at the gene ends were 2 bases for V and 3 bases for J; bases not matched to a gene: 2.

The chain links TRBV5-1 to TRBJ2-3; 14 positions agree with TRBD2. Unmatched junction bases numbered 13, after V lost 6 bases and J lost 1 base. From germline, CDR1 is SGHRS and CDR2 YFSETQ. The CDR3 loop spans 19 amino acids. This CDR3 reads CASTPPGTSGGGGTDTQYF. The CDR3, as DNA: TGCGCCAGCACTCCCCCAGGGACTAGCGGGGGAGGTGGCACAGATACGCAGTATTTT.

The V gene is TRBV6-5, the J gene TRBJ2-6; no clear D gene. There are 14 residues in the CDR3. The germline V gene encodes CDR1 MNHEY and CDR2 SVGAGI. Trimming pared 5 bases from V and 1 base from J, leaving 6 bases between. The CDR3 loop reads CASSKSSGANVLTF. The CDR3 nucleotides are TGTGCCAGCAGTAAGAGTTCTGGGGCCAACGTCCTGACTTTC.

Only a few counts were recorded for this clone. The V gene is TRBV10-2, the J gene TRBJ1-1; possibly TRBD1 for D (5 bases). V lost 0 bases and J 7 bases, leaving 9 bases between the germline ends. CDR1 and CDR2 from the germline V gene are WSHSY and SAAADI. The CDR3 contains 13 residues. CDR3 nucleotides: TGCGCCAGCAGTGAGTCAATAGACAGTGAAGCTTTCTTT. Protein: CASSESIDSEAFF.

V is TRBV27 and J is TRBJ1-5; no definite D call. CDR1 and CDR2 from the germline V gene are MNHEY and SMNVEV (reference sequence). V was clipped by 2 bases and J by 0 bases, with 5 bases between them. The CDR3 runs to 14 residues. CDR3 DNA sequence: TGTGCCAGCAGTTTAGTATATAGCAATCAGCCCCAGCATTTT. This encodes CASSLVYSNQPQHF.

The chain couples TRBV5-4 to TRBJ2-5, with D possibly TRBD1 on 5 matching bases. Per germline, CDR1 SGHNT and CDR2 YYREEE (reference sequence). CDR3 length: 15 residues. V was clipped by 4 bases and J by 2 bases, with 15 bases between them. CDR3 amino acids: CASSTAGTGQETQYF. CDR3 bases: TGTGCCAGCAGCACTGCAGGTACAGGTCAAGAGACCCAGTACTTC.

The chain is built from TRBV30 and TRBJ1-4; D is possibly TRBD1 (6 bases). Trimming took 4 bases from V and 3 from J, leaving 15 bases between them. The CDR3 runs 15 residues. Germline lookup yields CDR1 GTSNPN and CDR2 SVGIG (reference sequence). The CDR3 sequence: CAWIAPTGSNEKLFF. The CDR3 DNA is TGTGCCTGGATCGCTCCGACAGGCTCTAATGAAAAACTGTTTTTT.

This clone was seen just once. The V and J genes are TRBV29-1 and TRBJ2-5, with 9 bases lining up with TRBD1. The ends lost 1 base at V and 5 bases at J; junction bases unmatched: 5. The germline V gene encodes CDR1 SQVTM and CDR2 ANQGSEA. CDR3 size: 14 residues. The CDR3: CSVEAGTGRETQYF. The CDR3 coding sequence is TGCAGCGTTGAAGCCGGGACAGGGAGGGAGACCCAGTACTTC.

The rearrangement uses TRBV4-1 and TRBJ2-5; possible D gene TRBD2, 5 bases. The V end was cut by 5 bases, the J end by 4 bases, with 14 bases between. This CDR3 is 14 amino acids long. Germline V gene data show CDR1 as MGHRA and CDR2 as YSYEKL. The CDR3 DNA sequence: TGCGCCAGCAGCTCAGCCGGGAACCCAGAGACCCAGTACTTC. This encodes CASSSAGNPETQYF.

V and J are TRBV24-1 and TRBJ2-2; tentative D call: TRBD2 (6 bases). CDR3 size: 13 residues. Looked up from germline, CDR1 is KGHDR and CDR2 is SFDVKD. V lost 5 bases, J lost 6 bases, and 9 bases lay in between. The CDR3 region is CATSAGEPGELFF. The DNA for the CDR3 is TGTGCCACCAGTGCGGGGGAGCCCGGGGAGCTGTTTTTT.

The chain carries TRBV30 and TRBJ2-1, with 7 bases aligning to TRBD1. This CDR3 region has 15 residues. V trimming: 3 bases; J trimming: 3 bases; junction bases outside the gene matches: 8. Germline V gives CDR1 GTSNPN, CDR2 SVGIG (reference sequence). CDR3: CAWRPPGQNYNEQFF. CDR3 bases: TGTGCCTGGAGGCCACCGGGACAGAACTACAATGAGCAGTTCTTC.

This sequence joins TRBV5-1 and TRBJ2-2, with a weak D call TRBD2 (6 bases). The CDR3 sequence is 16 residues long. Germline V lookup: CDR1 SGHRS, CDR2 YFSETQ. With 0 bases removed from V and 3 bases from J, the gap between germline ends came to 12 bases. CDR3 loop: CASSLAAGWDTGELFF. CDR3 nucleotides: TGCGCCAGCAGCTTGGCTGCGGGATGGGACACCGGGGAGCTGTTTTTT.

This clone was detected a few times. The J gene is TRBJ2-3, the V gene TRBV27, with 8 bases aligning to TRBD1. The CDR3 covers 14 residues. V lost 3 bases to trimming and J lost 7 bases; unmatched junction nucleotides: 6. CDR1 is MNHEY, CDR2 SMNVEV, per germline (reference sequence). The CDR3 spells CASSFGQGLNTQYF. CDR3 in DNA: TGTGCCAGCAGTTTTGGACAGGGCCTAAATACGCAGTATTTT.

This clone turned up a few times. DNA of the CDR3: TGTGCCAGTAGTATGGCAAATTACCAAGAGACCCAGTACTTC. Protein product: CASSMANYQETQYF. V and J are TRBV19 and TRBJ2-5; unclear D gene. The CDR3 runs to 14 residues. The ends were cut back, 3 bases at V and 0 bases at J, with 8 bases in the middle. Per the germline V gene, CDR1 is LNHDA and CDR2 is SQIVND (reference sequence).